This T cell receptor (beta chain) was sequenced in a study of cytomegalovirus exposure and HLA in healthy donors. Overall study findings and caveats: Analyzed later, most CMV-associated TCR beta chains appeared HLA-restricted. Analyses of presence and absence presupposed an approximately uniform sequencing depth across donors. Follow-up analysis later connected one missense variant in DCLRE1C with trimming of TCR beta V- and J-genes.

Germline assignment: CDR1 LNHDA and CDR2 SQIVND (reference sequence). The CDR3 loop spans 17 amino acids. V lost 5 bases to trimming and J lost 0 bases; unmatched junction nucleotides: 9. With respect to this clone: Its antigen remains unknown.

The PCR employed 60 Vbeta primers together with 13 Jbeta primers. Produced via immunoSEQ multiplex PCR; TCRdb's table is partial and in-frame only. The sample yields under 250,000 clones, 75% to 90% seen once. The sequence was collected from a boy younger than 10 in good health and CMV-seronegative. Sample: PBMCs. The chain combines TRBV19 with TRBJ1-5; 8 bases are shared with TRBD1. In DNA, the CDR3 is TGTGCCAGTAGTCCCGGCGGACAGGGACATAGCAATCAGCCCCAGCATTTT. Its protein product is CASSPGGQGHSNQPQHF.